The sequence of this TCR beta chain was determined in a study of radiotherapy plus CTLA-4 blockade in lung cancer. Whole-study context: Of the patients, over 15% showed objective responses and roughly 31% attained disease control.

For this clone: Its antigen remains unidentified.

Findings and caveats of the study: After treatment with radiotherapy plus ipilimumab, TCR clones that came from the tumor expanded in blood. With interferon-beta, early dynamics of blood T cell clones were reported to best predict response.

The V and J ends lost 2 bases and 2 bases respectively, with 17 bases between them. Per germline, CDR1 SGHRS and CDR2 YFSETQ. This CDR3 contains 17 residues. This table comes from immunoSEQ multiplex PCR, and its TCRdb copy is limited to in-frame clones, with some not included. This sample has about 100,000 clones, with around 82% found just once. This chain joins TRBV5-1 and TRBJ1-3; D perhaps matches TRBD1 (5 bases). This receptor was identified in a human donor with non-small cell lung cancer who had stable disease on radiotherapy plus ipilimumab. The sample was peripheral blood, taken from a patient treated with radiotherapy plus ipilimumab. CDR3 DNA sequence: TGCGCCAGCAGCTTTGCGGCCTCGAGGGGAACTGGAAACACCATATATTTT. It codes for CASSFAASRGTGNTIYF.